Below, 22 T cell receptor beta chains from the same sample are listed, as sequenced in a study of blood T cell repertoires in COVID-19. Clones were sequenced by immunoSEQ multiplex PCR, and TCRdb holds only the in-frame ones, with some missing. The sample holds 200,000 to 250,000 clones, roughly 85% seen once. Sequencing was carried out using peripheral blood. These receptors originate from a woman aged 18 to 35 who had recovered from COVID-19.

V gene TRBV5-4 combines with J gene TRBJ2-2; 8 positions agree with TRBD1. The V segment lost 0 bases and the J segment 4 bases; nucleotides outside the gene matches: 5. This CDR3 region has 16 residues. Germline-derived CDR1 and CDR2 are SGHNT and YYREEE (reference sequence). The CDR3 region has the DNA TGTGCCAGCAGCTTGGCGGACAGGGCGGTCACCGGGGAGCTGTTTTTT. Its protein product is CASSLADRAVTGELFF.

This CDR3 reads CASSFDHGSGSEYF. As DNA, the CDR3 is TGTGCCAGCAGCTTTGACCATGGTAGCGGGAGTGAATACTTC. This chain joins TRBV7-2 and TRBJ2-7; TRBD2 agrees at 9 bases. The germline gives CDR1 SGHTA, CDR2 FQGNSA. The V gene end was trimmed by 3 bases and the J gene end by 13 bases; junction bases not matched to a gene: 13. The CDR3 has 14 residues.

V is TRBV29-1 and J is TRBJ2-1; D is uncertain. CDR1 is SQVTM, CDR2 ANQGSEA, per germline. The length of the CDR3 is 11 residues. Trimming cost V 6 bases and J 3 bases, with 6 bases left between them. The CDR3 nucleotides are TGCAGCGTAGCGATCTACAATGAGCAGTTCTTC. Encoded protein: CSVAIYNEQFF.

This rearrangement joins TRBV19 to TRBJ1-2; 9 bases are a match to TRBD1. CDR1 LNHDA and CDR2 SQIVND come from the germline V gene (reference sequence). The J segment lost 6 bases and the V segment lost 5 bases, leaving 4 bases of the junction unmatched. The CDR3 is 13 amino acids. Here the CDR3 reads CASSDRGSDGYTF. The DNA of the CDR3 is TGTGCCAGTAGTGACAGGGGGTCGGATGGCTACACCTTC.

V usage is TRBV2 and J usage is TRBJ2-2; D remains unclear. CDR3 length equals 17 residues. The V gene's germline CDR1 is SNHLY and CDR2 FYNNEI. Deletions cut 6 bases from V and 0 bases from J, with 17 bases between. The CDR3 nucleotides are TGTGCCAGCAGGGAGAATAGGTTTCACGCGAACACCGGGGAGCTGTTTTTT. Amino acid sequence: CASRENRFHANTGELFF.

The chain joins TRBV5-1 to TRBJ1-2; D not certain. The CDR3 is made up of 16 amino acids. V lost 0 bases, J lost 7 bases, and 19 bases lay in between. The germline CDR1 and CDR2 sequences are SGHRS and YFSETQ. The CDR3 DNA reads as TGCGCCAGCAGCTTGGGATTGGCTACGCTCTCGGGTGGCTACACCTTC. It encodes CASSLGLATLSGGYTF. Drawing the rest from reference TRBV5-1 and TRBJ1-2, the complete variable domain is KAGVTQTPRYLIKTRGQQVTLSCSPISGHRSVSWYQQTPGQGLQFLFEYFSETQRNKGNFPGRFSGRQFSNSRSEMNVSTLELGDSALYLCASSLGLATLSGGYTFGSGTRLTVV.

This chain uses TRBV7-9 with TRBJ2-1, with D unclear. Germline V CDR1 and CDR2: SEHNR, FQNEAQ (reference sequence). Trimming took off 8 bases at V and 0 bases at J, with 8 bases between the two ends. The CDR3 is made up of 13 amino acids. CDR3 nucleotide sequence: TGTGCCAGCTGCAATAGCTCCTACAATGAGCAGTTCTTC. It translates to CASCNSSYNEQFF.

The chain combines TRBV14 with TRBJ2-1, with D tentatively TRBD1 (5 bases). The CDR3 extends over 13 amino acids. Germline V gene sequence: CDR1 SGHDN, CDR2 FVKESK. V lost 0 bases and J 9 bases, leaving 9 bases between the germline ends. DNA for the CDR3: TGTGCCAGCAGCCAAGATAGACAGAGTGAGCAGTTCTTC. It specifies CASSQDRQSEQFF. The variable domain in full, completed from reference TRBV14 and TRBJ2-1, reads EAGVTQFPSHSVIEKGQTVTLRCDPISGHDNLYWYRRVMGKEIKFLLHFVKESKQDESGMPNNRFLAERTGGTYSTLKVQPAELEDSGVYFCASSQDRQSEQFFGPGTRLTVL.

In regard to this clone: Mismatch with germline at one junction end may stem from a read error. The chain links TRBV20-1 to TRBJ1-2; 7 bases line up with TRBD1. The CDR3 contains 11 residues. Germline loops: CDR1 DFQATT, CDR2 SNEGSKA (reference sequence). CDR3 in amino acids: CSAGDRAGYTF. As DNA, the CDR3 is TGCAGTGCTGGAGACAGGGCCGGCTACACCTTC.

The chain couples TRBV30 to TRBJ2-2; D remains unclear. The ends were cut back, 5 bases at V and 0 bases at J, with 10 bases in the middle. The germline V gene has CDR1 GTSNPN and CDR2 SVGIG (reference sequence). The CDR3 contains 14 residues. In DNA form, the CDR3 reads TGTGCCTGGTCACTGGGCCCGAACACCGGGGAGCTGTTTTTT. Its translation: CAWSLGPNTGELFF.

The chain couples TRBV9 to TRBJ2-1; 12 nucleotides match TRBD2. Germline loops: CDR1 SGDLS, CDR2 YYNGEE. This CDR3 is built from 17 residues. The J segment lost 4 bases and the V segment lost 4 bases, leaving 9 bases of the junction unmatched. This chain's CDR3 is CASSPRTSGIAYNEQFF. In nucleotides, the CDR3 is TGTGCCAGCAGCCCTCGGACTAGCGGGATAGCGTACAATGAGCAGTTCTTC. Together with reference TRBV9 and TRBJ2-1, the CDR3 gives the full variable domain: DSGVTQTPKHLITATGQRVTLRCSPRSGDLSVYWYQQSLDQGLQFLIQYYNGEERAKGNILERFSAQQFPDLHSELNLSSLELGDSALYFCASSPRTSGIAYNEQFFGPGTRLTVL.

The V call is TRBV4-3, the J call TRBJ2-7, with 9 nucleotides matching TRBD2. From germline, CDR1 is LGHNA and CDR2 YSLEER. Unmatched junction bases numbered 5, after V lost 1 base and J lost 4 bases. The CDR3 contains 15 residues. CDR3 nucleotide sequence: TGCGCCAGCAGCCAAGGGAATAGCGGGAGTTACGAGCAGTACTTC. This codes for CASSQGNSGSYEQYF.

The sample holds a few counts of this clone. The rearrangement joins TRBV4-1 to TRBJ1-1; D gene ambiguous. This CDR3 is built from 15 residues. Trimming stripped 4 bases from V and 5 bases from J, with 17 bases between. CDR1 and CDR2 from the germline V gene are MGHRA and YSYEKL. The CDR3 DNA reads as TGCGCCAGCAGCCCCCTCGGGGAATGGCGGACTGAAGCTTTCTTT. Its protein is CASSPLGEWRTEAFF.

Relative to its sample, this clone is medium-sized (0.01 to 0.1%). The chain joins TRBV4-2 to TRBJ1-5, with 9 bases matching TRBD1. Losses at the gene ends were 0 bases for V and 5 bases for J; bases not matched to a gene: 2. Germline V gene data show CDR1 as LGHNA and CDR2 as YNFKEQ. The CDR3 is made up of 15 amino acids. The CDR3 is CASSQDRDRDQPQHF. CDR3 sequence (DNA): TGTGCCAGCAGCCAAGATCGGGACAGGGATCAGCCCCAGCATTTT.

Worth noting for this clone: Other nucleotide sequences in the sample specify the same CDR3. The chain links TRBV4-3 to TRBJ2-1; 16 nucleotides agree with TRBD2. CDR3 size: 18 residues. The J segment lost 0 bases and the V segment lost 3 bases, leaving 2 bases of the junction unmatched. The germline CDR1 and CDR2 sequences are LGHNA and YSLEER. CDR3 bases: TGCGCCAGCAGCCAGGGACTAGCGGGAGGGTCCTCCTACAATGAGCAGTTCTTC. Residues: CASSQGLAGGSSYNEQFF.

J is TRBJ1-3 and V is TRBV6-5; D is possibly TRBD1 (6 bases). Germline CDR1 is MNHEY and CDR2 is SVGAGI. The CDR3 has 14 residues. The germline V and J ends were trimmed by 6 bases and 0 bases, with 9 bases remaining between them. DNA of the CDR3: TGTGCCAGCAGGTCAGGGGTCTCTGGAAACACCATATATTTT. Translated: CASRSGVSGNTIYF.

With respect to this clone: The sample contains more than one DNA sequence encoding this CDR3. This chain joins TRBV19 and TRBJ1-2; TRBD1 aligns across 8 bases. The J segment lost 4 bases and the V segment lost 5 bases, leaving 3 bases of the junction unmatched. CDR1 and CDR2 (germline): LNHDA, SQIVND (reference sequence). The CDR3 sequence is 13 residues long. The CDR3 DNA reads TGTGCCAGTAGTCGACAGGGGACCTATGGCTACACCTTC. This translates into CASSRQGTYGYTF.

The chain joins TRBV5-5 to TRBJ2-1, with a possible D match to TRBD1 (5 bases). The CDR3 has 16 amino acids. Germline V gives CDR1 SGHKS, CDR2 YYEKEE (reference sequence). The V end was cut by 4 bases, the J end by 0 bases, with 14 bases between. The CDR3 spells CASSPLRATSYNEQFF. DNA of the CDR3: TGTGCCAGCAGCCCGCTCAGGGCTACCTCCTACAATGAGCAGTTCTTC.

Note on this clone: Mismatch with germline at one junction end may stem from a read error. This chain links TRBV4-1 with TRBJ2-1, with D possibly TRBD2 on 5 matching bases. This CDR3 is 13 amino acids long. The V gene's germline CDR1 is MGHRA and CDR2 YSYEKL. Here the CDR3 DNA reads TGCGCCAGCAGCCGGATTGACTACTATGAGCAGTTCTTC. It is translated as CASSRIDYYEQFF.

The chain recombines TRBV19 with TRBJ1-2; D uncertain. The ends were cut back, 6 bases at V and 3 bases at J, with 14 bases in the middle. The CDR3 is made up of 14 amino acids. Germline lookup yields CDR1 LNHDA and CDR2 SQIVND (reference sequence). CDR3 nucleotides: TGTGCCAGTAGCTCGACCTGGGCTCACTATGGCTACACCTTC. Amino acid sequence: CASSSTWAHYGYTF. The whole variable domain, remainder taken from reference TRBV19 and TRBJ1-2, is DGGITQSPKYLFRKEGQNVTLSCEQNLNHDAMYWYRQDPGQGLRLIYYSQIVNDFQKGDIAEGYSVSREKKESFPLTVTSAQKNPTAFYLCASSSTWAHYGYTFGSGTRLTVV.

The chain links TRBV10-3 to TRBJ2-7; tentative D call: TRBD2 (5 bases). The V end was cut by 8 bases, the J end by 5 bases, with 13 bases between. The CDR3 is made up of 12 amino acids. CDR1 and CDR2 (germline): ENHRY, SYGVKD. CDR3 sequence reads: CAIDWGADEQYF. The DNA for the CDR3 is TGTGCCATCGACTGGGGAGCCGACGAGCAGTACTTC.

The chain couples TRBV18 to TRBJ2-2, with unresolved D. The CDR3 spans 13 residues. V lost 6 bases and J lost 7, with 12 bases in between. Germline V gene sequence: CDR1 KGHSH, CDR2 LQKENI. CDR3 sequence reads: CASSPVRSGELFF. In nucleotides, the CDR3 is TGTGCCAGCTCGCCCGTGAGGAGCGGGGAGCTGTTTTTT.